Many counts were recorded for the clone carrying this T cell receptor (beta chain). The antigen is not known. Samples came from axillary lymph nodes draining the breast cancer. The entry originates in a study of breast tumors, draining lymph nodes, adjacent tissues. Using its own MiXCR run on the multiplex PCR reads, TCRdb lists one record per CDR3 protein. The sample has some 140,000 distinct CDR3 sequences, 21% seen once. Study results and limitations: The lymph node origin of tumor T cells was framed as consistent with a hypothesis, not demonstrated. Compared with basal-like, luminal-like tumors shared significantly more repertoire with nontumor tissue. Tumors had less TCR diversity than lymph nodes, more than nontumor tissue.

Germline assignment: CDR1 ENHRY and CDR2 SYGVKD. The CDR3 sequence is 14 residues long. Trimming stripped 10 bases from V and 5 bases from J, with 19 bases between. The chain uses TRBV10-3 and TRBJ2-3; D perhaps matches TRBD2 (7 bases). This TCR came from a female donor with breast cancer. Some clones in this sample may be carry-over from other donors' samples. The sample taken for sequencing was axillary lymph node tissue. The CDR3 region is CATTPSGGEDTQYF. CDR3 in DNA: TGTGCCACCACCCCCTCGGGGGGCGAAGATACGCAGTATTTT.